This is a list of T cell receptor beta chains from one sample in a study of blood T cell repertoires in COVID-19. Generated by immunoSEQ multiplex PCR, the TCRdb table keeps only in-frame clones and is missing some. The profile covers a few hundred thousand clones, with about 87% appearing a single time and around 8% taken by the ten largest. Material: peripheral blood. These receptors came from a woman aged 45 to 65 who had recovered from COVID-19. Both conserved end residues are part of each CDR3. Each record gives: D gene, V gene, clone size, J gene, CDR3 DNA, CDR3 protein. D genes are given only for firm matches. Size tells how often a clone was seen (once, few, many) or the class of an expanded clone, and some rows leave it out.

d_call: TRBD1; v_call: TRBV6-5; clone_size: .; j_call: TRBJ1-2; cdr3_nt: TGTGCCAGCAGCCCGAACCCAGGGGGGAACTATGGCTACACCTTC; cdr3_aa: CASSPNPGGNYGYTF
d_call: TRBD2; v_call: TRBV24-1; clone_size: .; j_call: TRBJ2-1; cdr3_nt: TGTGCCACCAGTGATTTTTGGACTAGCGGCCCGGGGGAGCAGTTCTTC; cdr3_aa: CATSDFWTSGPGEQFF
d_call: TRBD1; v_call: TRBV4-3; clone_size: .; j_call: TRBJ1-2; cdr3_nt: TGCGCCAGCAGCCAAGATAATACAGGGGGGTACTATGGCTACACCTTC; cdr3_aa: CASSQDNTGGYYGYTF
d_call: .; v_call: TRBV10-3; clone_size: once; j_call: TRBJ2-7; cdr3_nt: TGTGCCGTCAGTAGGGGTGCCTACGAGCAGTACTTC; cdr3_aa: CAVSRGAYEQYF
d_call: TRBD2; v_call: TRBV5-1; clone_size: .; j_call: TRBJ2-4; cdr3_nt: TGCGCCAGCAGCACTTCCGGGACTAGCGGAGAAAACATTCAGTACTTC; cdr3_aa: CASSTSGTSGENIQYF
d_call: TRBD1; v_call: TRBV15; clone_size: .; j_call: TRBJ2-7; cdr3_nt: TGTGCCACCAGCAGGGGACAGGGGGAATACGAGCAGTACTTC; cdr3_aa: CATSRGQGEYEQYF
d_call: .; v_call: TRBV6-6; clone_size: .; j_call: TRBJ1-1; cdr3_nt: TGTGCCAGCAGTTACGTAGACACAAACACTGAAGCTTTCTTT; cdr3_aa: CASSYVDTNTEAFF
d_call: .; v_call: TRBV11-2; clone_size: once; j_call: TRBJ1-5; cdr3_nt: TGTGCCAGCAGCTTAGTGAGGTATCAGCCCCAGCATTTT; cdr3_aa: CASSLVRYQPQHF
d_call: .; v_call: TRBV15; clone_size: .; j_call: TRBJ2-5; cdr3_nt: TGTGCCACCAGCAGGGGCCAGGGACATTCGAGGTGGGAGACCCAGTACTTC; cdr3_aa: CATSRGQGHSRWETQYF
d_call: .; v_call: TRBV6-2/TRBV6-3; clone_size: .; j_call: TRBJ2-1; cdr3_nt: TGTGCCAGCAGTTACTCGGAAAGACTTCGCTCCTACAATGAGCAGTTCTTC; cdr3_aa: CASSYSERLRSYNEQFF
d_call: .; v_call: TRBV30; clone_size: .; j_call: TRBJ2-5; cdr3_nt: TGTGCCTGGGCCGGAAACAGGAGGGGAGAGACCCAGTACTTC; cdr3_aa: CAWAGNRRGETQYF
d_call: TRBD1; v_call: TRBV7-8; clone_size: .; j_call: TRBJ1-5; cdr3_nt: TGTGCCAGCAGCTCACCGAGAGCTACAGGGGGCAGCGGCAATCAGCCCCAGCATTTT; cdr3_aa: CASSSPRATGGSGNQPQHF
d_call: .; v_call: TRBV5-4; clone_size: .; j_call: TRBJ1-1; cdr3_nt: TGTGCCAGCAGCTTCACAGGGAGCACTGAAGCTTTCTTT; cdr3_aa: CASSFTGSTEAFF
d_call: .; v_call: TRBV3-1/TRBV3-2; clone_size: .; j_call: TRBJ2-7; cdr3_nt: TGTGCCAGCAGCCAAGTTCCGGGGGCCTACGAGCAGTACTTC; cdr3_aa: CASSQVPGAYEQYF
d_call: .; v_call: TRBV4-1; clone_size: .; j_call: TRBJ1-4; cdr3_nt: TGCGCCAGCAGCCGCACCTCGGGTGAAAAACTGTTTTTT; cdr3_aa: CASSRTSGEKLFF
d_call: TRBD1; v_call: TRBV10-1; clone_size: few; j_call: TRBJ1-2; cdr3_nt: TGCGCCAGCAGTGGTGTGAGGGGGACAGGGCAGTATGGCTACACCTTC; cdr3_aa: CASSGVRGTGQYGYTF
d_call: .; v_call: TRBV28; clone_size: .; j_call: TRBJ1-2; cdr3_nt: TGTGCCAGCAGTCCCCCCTCGGCGGGCTATGGCTACACCTTC; cdr3_aa: CASSPPSAGYGYTF
d_call: TRBD1; v_call: TRBV7-9; clone_size: .; j_call: TRBJ1-2; cdr3_nt: TGTGCCAGCAGCTCTTCCGGGACAGAGTATGGCTACACCTTC; cdr3_aa: CASSSSGTEYGYTF
d_call: TRBD1; v_call: TRBV24-1; clone_size: .; j_call: TRBJ2-3; cdr3_nt: TGTGCCACCAGTGATTCCGGACAGGGGGCGAGGGATACGCAGTATTTT; cdr3_aa: CATSDSGQGARDTQYF
d_call: TRBD2; v_call: TRBV28; clone_size: .; j_call: TRBJ2-7; cdr3_nt: TGTGCCAGCAGTTCCGGGGCTAGCGGGATAGAGCAGTACTTC; cdr3_aa: CASSSGASGIEQYF
d_call: TRBD2; v_call: TRBV9; clone_size: .; j_call: TRBJ2-7; cdr3_nt: TGTGCCAGCAGCGAGCACGCGGGAGCCTACGAGCAGTACTTC; cdr3_aa: CASSEHAGAYEQYF
d_call: .; v_call: TRBV3-1/TRBV3-2; clone_size: .; j_call: TRBJ1-2; cdr3_nt: TGTGCCAGCAGCCAAAACATCGGGGAGGCCTATGGCTACACCTTC; cdr3_aa: CASSQNIGEAYGYTF
d_call: .; v_call: TRBV11-1; clone_size: .; j_call: TRBJ2-6; cdr3_nt: TGTGCCAGCAGCCCAGGGTTCTTAGCAGGGGCCAACGTCCTGACTTTC; cdr3_aa: CASSPGFLAGANVLTF
d_call: .; v_call: TRBV6-6; clone_size: .; j_call: TRBJ2-1; cdr3_nt: TGTGCCAGCAGACCAACTCAGGGTCTATACAATGAGCAGTTCTTC; cdr3_aa: CASRPTQGLYNEQFF
d_call: .; v_call: TRBV11-2; clone_size: .; j_call: TRBJ1-2; cdr3_nt: TGTGCCAGCAGCTCCCCGGGAAGCCCCTATGGCTACACCTTC; cdr3_aa: CASSSPGSPYGYTF
d_call: .; v_call: TRBV6-5; clone_size: .; j_call: TRBJ1-1; cdr3_nt: TGTGCCAGCAGGAGGAACACTGAAGCTTTCTTT; cdr3_aa: CASRRNTEAFF
d_call: TRBD2; v_call: TRBV7-9; clone_size: once; j_call: TRBJ2-1; cdr3_nt: TGTGCCAGCAGCTTAGGGCAATCGACTAGCGGGACGACTGAGCAGTTCTTC; cdr3_aa: CASSLGQSTSGTTEQFF
d_call: .; v_call: TRBV7-2; clone_size: .; j_call: TRBJ2-1; cdr3_nt: TGTGCCAGCAGCTTAACGGCGGTTCCCTACAATGAGCAGTTCTTC; cdr3_aa: CASSLTAVPYNEQFF
d_call: TRBD1; v_call: TRBV19; clone_size: .; j_call: TRBJ1-5; cdr3_nt: TGTGCCAGCCAAGGACAGGCGTATAGCAATCAGCCCCAGCATTTT; cdr3_aa: CASQGQAYSNQPQHF
d_call: .; v_call: TRBV2; clone_size: .; j_call: TRBJ2-7; cdr3_nt: TGTGCCAGCAGTGAGTTTAGCGAGCAGTACTTC; cdr3_aa: CASSEFSEQYF
d_call: .; v_call: TRBV6-2/TRBV6-3; clone_size: .; j_call: TRBJ1-2; cdr3_nt: TGTGCCAGCAGTTACCCGCCGGGGGAAGGCTACACCTTC; cdr3_aa: CASSYPPGEGYTF
d_call: .; v_call: TRBV9; clone_size: once; j_call: TRBJ1-2; cdr3_nt: TGTGCCAGCAGCGTCGACAGTAACTATGGCTACACCTTC; cdr3_aa: CASSVDSNYGYTF
d_call: .; v_call: TRBV28; clone_size: few; j_call: TRBJ1-2; cdr3_nt: TGTGCCAGCAGTTTTTCGGACGTCGGACTTTCGGGTGGCTACACCTTC; cdr3_aa: CASSFSDVGLSGGYTF
d_call: .; v_call: TRBV27; clone_size: .; j_call: TRBJ1-2; cdr3_nt: TGTGCCAGCAGTTTAGCCAGTGACTATGGCTACACCTTC; cdr3_aa: CASSLASDYGYTF
d_call: TRBD1; v_call: TRBV19; clone_size: .; j_call: TRBJ2-3; cdr3_nt: TGTGCCAGTAGTATAGGACAGGGGACGATCAGCACAGATACGCAGTATTTT; cdr3_aa: CASSIGQGTISTDTQYF
d_call: .; v_call: TRBV4-3; clone_size: .; j_call: TRBJ2-3; cdr3_nt: TGCGCCAGCAGTCCTAAATTCTCGAGCACAGATACGCAGTATTTT; cdr3_aa: CASSPKFSSTDTQYF
d_call: .; v_call: TRBV5-1; clone_size: .; j_call: TRBJ1-6; cdr3_nt: TGCGCCAGCAGCTTGGAAGGAGGTAATTCACCCCTCCACTTT; cdr3_aa: CASSLEGGNSPLHF
d_call: TRBD1; v_call: TRBV5-1; clone_size: .; j_call: TRBJ2-3; cdr3_nt: TGCGCCAGCAGCTCTACAGGGGGCGCAGATACGCAGTATTTT; cdr3_aa: CASSSTGGADTQYF
d_call: .; v_call: TRBV4-3; clone_size: .; j_call: TRBJ1-1; cdr3_nt: TGCGCCAGCAGCCAAGATGAGGGCTGGGACACTGAAGCTTTCTTT; cdr3_aa: CASSQDEGWDTEAFF
d_call: .; v_call: TRBV9; clone_size: .; j_call: TRBJ1-5; cdr3_nt: TGTGCCAGCAGTAAAGACGGGAATAGCAATCAGCCCCAGCATTTT; cdr3_aa: CASSKDGNSNQPQHF
d_call: .; v_call: TRBV28; clone_size: .; j_call: TRBJ2-1; cdr3_nt: TGTGCCTCCGGGACTCAAACCGAATCAAATGAGCAGTTCTTC; cdr3_aa: CASGTQTESNEQFF
d_call: .; v_call: TRBV7-2; clone_size: few; j_call: TRBJ2-1; cdr3_nt: TGTGCCAGCAGCCCCAGCGGGTTCCCTGAGCAGTTCTTC; cdr3_aa: CASSPSGFPEQFF
d_call: TRBD1; v_call: TRBV18; clone_size: .; j_call: TRBJ1-1; cdr3_nt: TGTGCCAGCTCACCACCAGGACAGGGGGCGCGTGTGAACACTGAAGCTTTCTTT; cdr3_aa: CASSPPGQGARVNTEAFF
d_call: TRBD1; v_call: TRBV6-2/TRBV6-3; clone_size: .; j_call: TRBJ1-5; cdr3_nt: TGTGCCAGCAGTTACTCGGAGGGACAGGCGGGACCCCAGCATTTT; cdr3_aa: CASSYSEGQAGPQHF
d_call: .; v_call: TRBV5-1; clone_size: .; j_call: TRBJ2-2; cdr3_nt: TGCGCCAGCAGCCCTGGCGGTTCACCCGGGGAGCTGTTTTTT; cdr3_aa: CASSPGGSPGELFF
d_call: .; v_call: TRBV6-6; clone_size: once; j_call: TRBJ1-2; cdr3_nt: TGTGCCAGCAGTTACTCGAGATACAGGAACCCCTATGGCTACACCTTC; cdr3_aa: CASSYSRYRNPYGYTF
d_call: .; v_call: TRBV5-1; clone_size: .; j_call: TRBJ2-3; cdr3_nt: TGCGCCAGCAGCTCTGCAGTTTTCAATACGCAGTATTTT; cdr3_aa: CASSSAVFNTQYF
d_call: .; v_call: TRBV5-6; clone_size: .; j_call: TRBJ2-7; cdr3_nt: TGTGCCAGCAGCTTGGGTGGAGCCCCAAACTTC; cdr3_aa: CASSLGGAPNF
d_call: TRBD1; v_call: TRBV5-3; clone_size: .; j_call: TRBJ2-3; cdr3_nt: TGTGCCAGAAGCTGCCGGGACAGTTCAATATCCCCTAGCACAGATACGCAGTATTTT; cdr3_aa: CARSCRDSSISPSTDTQYF
d_call: TRBD1; v_call: TRBV2; clone_size: .; j_call: TRBJ1-2; cdr3_nt: TGTGCCAGCCTACAGGGGAATGGCTACACCTTC; cdr3_aa: CASLQGNGYTF
d_call: .; v_call: TRBV30; clone_size: .; j_call: TRBJ2-5; cdr3_nt: TGTGCCTGGATGGACATCCAAGAGACCCAGTACTTC; cdr3_aa: CAWMDIQETQYF
d_call: .; v_call: TRBV19; clone_size: .; j_call: TRBJ1-1; cdr3_nt: TGTGCCACAATGAGACAGTCAAACACTGAAGCTTTCTTT; cdr3_aa: CATMRQSNTEAFF
d_call: .; v_call: TRBV11-3; clone_size: once; j_call: TRBJ1-6; cdr3_nt: TGTGCCAGCAGCTTCGGTGATTCACCCCTCCACTTT; cdr3_aa: CASSFGDSPLHF
d_call: .; v_call: TRBV10-3; clone_size: .; j_call: TRBJ1-4; cdr3_nt: TGTGCCATCAGTGAGGCCCGGGGGGAAAAACTGTTTTTT; cdr3_aa: CAISEARGEKLFF
d_call: .; v_call: TRBV28; clone_size: .; j_call: TRBJ1-2; cdr3_nt: TGTGCCAGCAGGCGGTATAACTATGGCTACACCTTC; cdr3_aa: CASRRYNYGYTF
d_call: .; v_call: TRBV6-6; clone_size: few; j_call: TRBJ2-1; cdr3_nt: TGTGCCAGCTCAGGCCGCTACAATGAGCAGTTCTTC; cdr3_aa: CASSGRYNEQFF
d_call: TRBD1; v_call: TRBV6-1; clone_size: .; j_call: TRBJ2-1; cdr3_nt: TGTGCCAGCAGTGAAGGGGGACAGGAATATAATGAGCAGTTCTTC; cdr3_aa: CASSEGGQEYNEQFF
d_call: .; v_call: TRBV7-3; clone_size: .; j_call: TRBJ2-5; cdr3_nt: TGTGCCAGCAGCTTAAGGGCAGCCACGCAGGGAGAGACCCAGTACTTC; cdr3_aa: CASSLRAATQGETQYF
d_call: .; v_call: TRBV19; clone_size: once; j_call: TRBJ1-5; cdr3_nt: TGTGCCAGTAGGGTGACAGCCATTAGCAATCAGCCCCAGCATTTT; cdr3_aa: CASRVTAISNQPQHF